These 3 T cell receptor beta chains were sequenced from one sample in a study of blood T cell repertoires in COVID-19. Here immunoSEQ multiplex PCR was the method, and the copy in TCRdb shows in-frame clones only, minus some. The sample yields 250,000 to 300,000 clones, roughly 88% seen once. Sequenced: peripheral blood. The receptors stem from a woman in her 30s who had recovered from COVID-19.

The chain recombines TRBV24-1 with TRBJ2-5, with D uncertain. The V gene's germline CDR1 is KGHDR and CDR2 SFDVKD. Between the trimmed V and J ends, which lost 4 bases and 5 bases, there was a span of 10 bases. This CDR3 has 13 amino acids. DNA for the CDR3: TGTGCCACCAGTGAGACTCCCGGGGAGACCCAGTACTTC. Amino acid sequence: CATSETPGETQYF.

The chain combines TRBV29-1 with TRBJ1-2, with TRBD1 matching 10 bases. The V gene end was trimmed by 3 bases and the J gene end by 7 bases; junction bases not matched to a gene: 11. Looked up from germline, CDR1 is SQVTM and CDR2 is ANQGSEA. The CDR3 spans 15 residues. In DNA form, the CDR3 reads TGCAGCGTTGACGCGACAGGGGGCGCGATTGGTGGCTACACCTTC. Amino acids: CSVDATGGAIGGYTF. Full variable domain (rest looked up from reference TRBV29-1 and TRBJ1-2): SAVISQKPSRDICQRGTSLTIQCQVDSQVTMMFWYRQQPGQSLTLIATANQGSEATYESGFVIDKFPISRPNLTFSTLTVSNMSPEDSSIYLCSVDATGGAIGGYTFGSGTRLTVV.

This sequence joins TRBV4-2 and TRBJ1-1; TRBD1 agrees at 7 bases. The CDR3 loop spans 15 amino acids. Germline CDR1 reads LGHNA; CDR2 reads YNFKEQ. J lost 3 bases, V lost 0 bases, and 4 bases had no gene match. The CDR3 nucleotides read TGTGCCAGCAGCCAAGATTCCAGGGGGGACACTGAAGCTTTCTTT. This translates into CASSQDSRGDTEAFF.